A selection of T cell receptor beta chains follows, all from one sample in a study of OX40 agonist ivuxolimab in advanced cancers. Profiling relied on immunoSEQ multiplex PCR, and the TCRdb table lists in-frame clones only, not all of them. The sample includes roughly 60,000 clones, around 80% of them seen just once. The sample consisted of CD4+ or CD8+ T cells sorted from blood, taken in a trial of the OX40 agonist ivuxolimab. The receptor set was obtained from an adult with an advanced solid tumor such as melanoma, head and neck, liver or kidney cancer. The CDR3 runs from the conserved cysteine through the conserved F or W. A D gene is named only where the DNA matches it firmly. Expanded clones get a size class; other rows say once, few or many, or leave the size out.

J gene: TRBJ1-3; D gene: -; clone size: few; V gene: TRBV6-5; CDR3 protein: CASSYSGASSGNTIYF; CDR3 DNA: TGTGCCAGCAGTTACTCGGGAGCCAGCTCTGGAAACACCATATATTTT
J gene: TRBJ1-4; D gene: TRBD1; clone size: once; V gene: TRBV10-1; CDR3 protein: CASSKNAGTGLFF; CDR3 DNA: TGCGCCAGCAGTAAAAACGCCGGGACAGGGTTGTTTTTT
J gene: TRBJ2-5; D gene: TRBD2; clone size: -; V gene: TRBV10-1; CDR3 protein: CASSEIGLAGETQYF; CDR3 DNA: TGCGCCAGCAGTGAAATTGGCCTAGCGGGAGAGACCCAGTACTTC
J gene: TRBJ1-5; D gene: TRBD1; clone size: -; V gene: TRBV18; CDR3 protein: CASSPGTGNQPQHF; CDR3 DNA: TGTGCCAGCTCACCGGGGACAGGCAATCAGCCCCAGCATTTT
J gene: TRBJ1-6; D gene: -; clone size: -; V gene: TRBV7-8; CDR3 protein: CASRPRGGMSYNSPLHF; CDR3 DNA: TGTGCCAGCAGACCCCGGGGGGGGATGTCCTATAATTCACCCCTCCACTTT
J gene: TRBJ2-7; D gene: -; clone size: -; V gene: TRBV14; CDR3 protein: CASSQSRQSEQYF; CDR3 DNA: TGTGCCAGCAGCCAATCCCGACAGAGCGAGCAGTACTTC
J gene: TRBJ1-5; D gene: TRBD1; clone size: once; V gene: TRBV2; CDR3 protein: CASSLDRVDQPQHF; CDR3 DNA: TGTGCCAGCAGTTTAGACAGGGTGGATCAGCCCCAGCATTTT
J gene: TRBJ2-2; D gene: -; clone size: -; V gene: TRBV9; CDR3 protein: CASTGPAVGELFF; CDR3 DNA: TGTGCCAGTACAGGGCCCGCGGTAGGGGAGCTGTTTTTT
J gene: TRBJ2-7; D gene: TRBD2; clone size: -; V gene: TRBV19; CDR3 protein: CASSMVGTRTHEQYF; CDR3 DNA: TGTGCCAGTAGTATGGTTGGGACTAGAACCCACGAGCAGTACTTC
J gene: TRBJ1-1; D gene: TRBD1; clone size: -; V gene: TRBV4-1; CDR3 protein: CASSQGQGTSGRTEAFF; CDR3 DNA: TGCGCCAGCAGCCAGGGACAGGGGACCTCCGGGCGGACTGAAGCTTTCTTT
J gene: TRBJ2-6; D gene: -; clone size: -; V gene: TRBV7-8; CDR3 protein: CASSFPKSPGANVLTF; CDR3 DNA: TGTGCCAGCAGCTTTCCCAAAAGTCCCGGGGCCAACGTCCTGACTTTC
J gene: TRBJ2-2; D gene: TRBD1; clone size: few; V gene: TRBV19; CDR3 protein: CASSIEGTGFGELFF; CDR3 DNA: TGTGCCAGTAGTATAGAAGGGACAGGGTTCGGGGAGCTGTTTTTT
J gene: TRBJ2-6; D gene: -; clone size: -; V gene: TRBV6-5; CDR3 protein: CASTGAGANVLTF; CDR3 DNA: TGTGCCAGCACTGGGGCCGGGGCCAACGTCCTGACTTTC
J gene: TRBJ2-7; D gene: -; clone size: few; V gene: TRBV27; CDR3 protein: CASSRAGLSYEQYF; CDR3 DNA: TGTGCCAGCAGTAGGGCGGGTCTCTCCTACGAGCAGTACTTC
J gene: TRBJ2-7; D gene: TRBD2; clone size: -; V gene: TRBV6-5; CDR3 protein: CASSGALAGDEQYF; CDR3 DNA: TGTGCCAGCAGCGGGGCCCTAGCGGGGGACGAGCAGTACTTC
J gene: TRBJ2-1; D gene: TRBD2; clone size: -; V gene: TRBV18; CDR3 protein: CASSPVAGGALNEQFF; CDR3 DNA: TGTGCCAGCTCCCCTGTTGCGGGGGGGGCCTTGAATGAGCAGTTCTTC
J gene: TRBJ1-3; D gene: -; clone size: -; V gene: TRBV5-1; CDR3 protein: CASSLGETISGNTIYF; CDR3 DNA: TGCGCCAGCAGCTTGGGGGAAACGATATCTGGAAACACCATATATTTT
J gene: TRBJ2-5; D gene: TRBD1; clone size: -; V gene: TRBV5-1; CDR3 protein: CASSLTGGAETQYF; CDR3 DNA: TGCGCCAGCAGCTTGACAGGGGGCGCGGAGACCCAGTACTTC
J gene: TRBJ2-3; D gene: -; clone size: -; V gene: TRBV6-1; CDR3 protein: CASSLGSTDTQYF; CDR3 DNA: TGTGCCAGCAGTTTGGGAAGCACAGATACGCAGTATTTT
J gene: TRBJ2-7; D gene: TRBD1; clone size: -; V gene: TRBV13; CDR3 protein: CASSFGTGVEQYF; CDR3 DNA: TGTGCCAGCAGCTTTGGGACAGGGGTGGAGCAGTACTTC
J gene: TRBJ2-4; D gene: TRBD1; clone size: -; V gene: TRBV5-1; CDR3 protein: CASTDRTGGNIQYF; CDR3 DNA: TGCGCCAGCACGGACCGGACAGGGGGCAACATTCAGTACTTC
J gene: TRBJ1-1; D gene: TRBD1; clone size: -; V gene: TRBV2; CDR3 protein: CASRRDRGKVNTEAFF; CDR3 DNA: TGTGCCAGCAGACGGGACAGGGGGAAGGTGAACACTGAAGCTTTCTTT
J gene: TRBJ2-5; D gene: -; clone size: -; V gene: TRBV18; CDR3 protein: CASSPQQGLQETQYF; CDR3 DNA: TGTGCCAGCTCACCACAACAGGGACTACAAGAGACCCAGTACTTC
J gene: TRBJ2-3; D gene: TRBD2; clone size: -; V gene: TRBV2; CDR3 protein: CASSDGLAGGTDTQYF; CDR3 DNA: TGTGCCAGCAGTGACGGGTTAGCGGGGGGCACAGATACGCAGTATTTT
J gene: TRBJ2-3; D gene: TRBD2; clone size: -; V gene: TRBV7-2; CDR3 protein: CASSFGLAGGPLDTQYF; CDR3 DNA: TGTGCCAGCAGCTTCGGACTAGCGGGAGGGCCTTTAGATACGCAGTATTTT
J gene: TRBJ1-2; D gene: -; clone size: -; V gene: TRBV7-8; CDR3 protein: CASSLAGFRGYTF; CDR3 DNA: TGTGCCAGCAGCTTAGCCGGCTTCAGGGGCTACACCTTC
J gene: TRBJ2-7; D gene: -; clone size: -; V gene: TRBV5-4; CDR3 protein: CASSRAGTTYEQYF; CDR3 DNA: TGTGCCAGCAGCAGGGCTGGGACCACCTACGAGCAGTACTTC
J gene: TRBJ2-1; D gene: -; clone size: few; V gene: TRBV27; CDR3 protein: CASSFRQLSYNEQFF; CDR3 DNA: TGTGCCAGCAGTTTCCGGCAGCTCTCCTACAATGAGCAGTTCTTC
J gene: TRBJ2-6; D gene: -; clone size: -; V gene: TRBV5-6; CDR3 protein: CASSLIERGANVLTF; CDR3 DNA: TGTGCCAGCAGCTTGATAGAGAGAGGGGCCAACGTCCTGACTTTC
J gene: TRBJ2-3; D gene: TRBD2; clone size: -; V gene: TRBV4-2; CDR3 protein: CASSQETSPRVDTQYF; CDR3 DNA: TGTGCCAGCAGCCAAGAGACTAGCCCCCGAGTCGATACGCAGTATTTT